This T cell receptor beta chain was recovered during a study of blood T cell repertoires in COVID-19. The overall study: The origin of the acute and convalescent COVID-19 samples was the United States, Italy and Spain. PBMCs, B-cell-depleted T cells, or T cells were the source of the cDNA or gDNA that made up the material.

The trim removed 11 bases at V and 1 base at J, leaving 10 bases unmatched. CDR3 size: 14 residues. The germline V gene encodes CDR1 SGHNT and CDR2 YENEEA. The data were produced by immunoSEQ multiplex PCR, yet TCRdb's version contains in-frame clones alone and is incomplete. The sample lists under 200,000 clones, 80% to 85% seen once, with roughly 9.1% in the top ten. The sequencing input was peripheral blood. The TCR comes from a woman older than 75 with active or convalescent COVID-19. The rearrangement joins TRBV11-3 to TRBJ1-2; 7 bases are shared with TRBD1. In DNA, the CDR3 is TGTGCCGGAGGGGGCAGGGGTCGTAACTATGGCTACACCTTC. It specifies CAGGGRGRNYGYTF. The variable domain in full, completed from reference TRBV11-3 and TRBJ1-2, reads EAGVVQSPRYKIIEKKQPVAFWCNPISGHNTLYWYLQNLGQGPELLIRYENEEAVDDSQLPKDRFSAERLKGVDSTLKIQPAELGDSAVYLCAGGGRGRNYGYTFGSGTRLTVV.